These 3 T cell receptor beta chains originate from one sample sequenced in a study of blood T cell repertoires in COVID-19. The repertoire was sequenced with immunoSEQ multiplex PCR; TCRdb's copy has only in-frame clones and lacks some. In the table there are more than 65,000 clones, around nine tenths of which are singletons. Sequences were obtained from peripheral blood. Receptors originate from a woman aged 80 or over with active or convalescent COVID-19.

The rearrangement links TRBV4-3 to TRBJ1-4, with no clear D. Germline lookup yields CDR1 LGHNA and CDR2 YSLEER. V was cut by 2 bases and J by 8 bases, with 15 bases left in between. CDR3 length: 15 amino acids. CDR3 sequence reads: CASSQSPGRGEKLFF. The DNA of the CDR3 is TGCGCCAGCAGCCAATCCCCCGGGAGAGGGGAAAAACTGTTTTTT.

The CDR3: CASSRGPGIIYGYTF. As DNA, the CDR3 is TGTGCCAGCAGCCGCGGGCCGGGCATCATCTATGGCTACACCTTC. V is TRBV11-2 and J is TRBJ1-2; no reliable D call. The CDR3 extends over 15 amino acids. V shed 5 bases and J shed 4 bases, with 17 bases lying between them. Germline assignment: CDR1 SGHAT and CDR2 FQNNGV.

The chain uses TRBV19 and TRBJ1-5, with 8 nucleotides matching TRBD1. This CDR3 is 15 amino acids long. Germline CDR1 LNHDA, CDR2 SQIVND (reference sequence). The J segment lost 6 bases and the V segment lost 5 bases, leaving 9 bases of the junction unmatched. Here the CDR3 DNA reads TGTGCCAGTAGTGCGGACAGGGTAGGTATTCAGCCCCAGCATTTT. This gives the protein CASSADRVGIQPQHF.